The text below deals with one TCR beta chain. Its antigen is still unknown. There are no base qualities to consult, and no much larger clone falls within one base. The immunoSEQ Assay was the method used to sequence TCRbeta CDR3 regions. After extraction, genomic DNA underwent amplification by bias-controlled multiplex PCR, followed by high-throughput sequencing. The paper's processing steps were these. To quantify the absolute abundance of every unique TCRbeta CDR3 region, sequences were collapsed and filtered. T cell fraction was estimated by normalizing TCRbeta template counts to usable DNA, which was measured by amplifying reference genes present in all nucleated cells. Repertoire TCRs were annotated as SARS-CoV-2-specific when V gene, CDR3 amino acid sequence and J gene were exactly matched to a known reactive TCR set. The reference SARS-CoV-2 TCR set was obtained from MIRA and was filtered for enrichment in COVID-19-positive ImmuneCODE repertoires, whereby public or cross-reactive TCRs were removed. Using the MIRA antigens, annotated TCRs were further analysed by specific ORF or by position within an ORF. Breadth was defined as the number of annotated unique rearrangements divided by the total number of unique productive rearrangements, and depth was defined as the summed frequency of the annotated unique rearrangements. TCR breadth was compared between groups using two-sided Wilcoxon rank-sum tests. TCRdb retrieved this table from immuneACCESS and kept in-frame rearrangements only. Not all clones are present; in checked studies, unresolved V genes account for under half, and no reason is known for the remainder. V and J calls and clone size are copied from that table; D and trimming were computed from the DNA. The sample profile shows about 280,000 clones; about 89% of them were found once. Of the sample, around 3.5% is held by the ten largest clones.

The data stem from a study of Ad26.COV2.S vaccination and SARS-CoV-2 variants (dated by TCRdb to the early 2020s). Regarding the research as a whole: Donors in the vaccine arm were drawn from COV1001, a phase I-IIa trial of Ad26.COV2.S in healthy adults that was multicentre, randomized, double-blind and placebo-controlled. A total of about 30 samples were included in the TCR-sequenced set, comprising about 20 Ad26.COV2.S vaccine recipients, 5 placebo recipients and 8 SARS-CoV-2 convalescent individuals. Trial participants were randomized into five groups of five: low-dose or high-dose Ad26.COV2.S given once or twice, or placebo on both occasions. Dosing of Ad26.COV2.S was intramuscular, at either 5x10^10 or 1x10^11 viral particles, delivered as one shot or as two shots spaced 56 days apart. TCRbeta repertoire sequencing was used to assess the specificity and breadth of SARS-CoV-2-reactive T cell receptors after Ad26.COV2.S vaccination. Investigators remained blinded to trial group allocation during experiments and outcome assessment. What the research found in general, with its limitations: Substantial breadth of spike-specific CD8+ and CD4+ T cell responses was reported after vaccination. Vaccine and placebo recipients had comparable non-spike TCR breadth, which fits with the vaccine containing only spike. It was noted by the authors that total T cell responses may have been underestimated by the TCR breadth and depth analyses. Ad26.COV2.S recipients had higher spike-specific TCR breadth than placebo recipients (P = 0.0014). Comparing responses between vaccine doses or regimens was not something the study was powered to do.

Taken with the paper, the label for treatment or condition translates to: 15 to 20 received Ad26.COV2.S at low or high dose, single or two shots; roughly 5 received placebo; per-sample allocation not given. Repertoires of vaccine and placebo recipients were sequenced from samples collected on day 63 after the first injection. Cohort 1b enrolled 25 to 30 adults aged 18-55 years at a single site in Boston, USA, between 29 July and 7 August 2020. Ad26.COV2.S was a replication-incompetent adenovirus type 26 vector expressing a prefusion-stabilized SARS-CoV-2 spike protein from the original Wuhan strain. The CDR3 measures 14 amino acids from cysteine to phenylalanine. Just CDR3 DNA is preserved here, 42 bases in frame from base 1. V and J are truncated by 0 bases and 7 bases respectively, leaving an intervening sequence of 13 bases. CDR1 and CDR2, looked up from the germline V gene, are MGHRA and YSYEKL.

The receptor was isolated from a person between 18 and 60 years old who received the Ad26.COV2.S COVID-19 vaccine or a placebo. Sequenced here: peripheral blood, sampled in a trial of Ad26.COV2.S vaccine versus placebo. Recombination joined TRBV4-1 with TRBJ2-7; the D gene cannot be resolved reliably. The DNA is TGCGCCAGCAGCCAAGAAGGATCATCAAGAGAGCAGTACTTC. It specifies CASSQEGSSREQYF.